The following is a T cell receptor (beta chain) sequence with its context. The CDR3 loop spans 13 amino acids. Between the trimmed V and J ends, which lost 5 bases and 5 bases, there was a span of 11 bases. CDR1 is KGHSH, CDR2 LQKENI, per germline. TCRdb's table, derived via immunoSEQ multiplex PCR, lists solely in-frame clones and lacks some. Among roughly 80,000 clones listed, around 88% were seen once. The sample is drawn from a study of blood T cell repertoires in COVID-19. The overall study: Samples representing acute and convalescent COVID-19 were sourced from the United States, Italy and Spain. In each case, the material was cDNA or gDNA derived from T cells, B-cell-depleted T cells, or PBMCs.

The clonotype originates from an elderly woman with acute or convalescent COVID-19. The specimen sequenced was peripheral blood. V is TRBV18 and J is TRBJ2-3, with D perhaps matching TRBD1 (6 bases). CDR3 in DNA: TGTGCCAGCTCATCGAACAGGGAAGATACGCAGTATTTT. Translation gives CASSSNREDTQYF.